The TCR beta chain described here comes from a study of T cell responses to AZD1222 COVID-19 vaccine. V was shortened by 1 base and J by 6 bases, with 16 bases between the two germline ends. CDR1 and CDR2 from the germline V gene are SEHNR and FQNEAQ (reference sequence). The length of the CDR3 is 15 residues. This table comes from immunoSEQ multiplex PCR, and its TCRdb copy is limited to in-frame clones, with some not included. Of 65,000 to 75,000 clones listed, 80% were seen once; the top ten hold about 50%. The V call is TRBV7-9, the J call TRBJ2-7; no firm D call. The receptor was derived from an adult who received the AZD1222 COVID-19 vaccine. This specimen was peripheral blood, taken 28 days after the second AZD1222 dose. DNA for the CDR3: TGTGCCAGCAGCTTAGAAGTGGGGTACCGGCGCGAGCAGTACTTC. As protein: CASSLEVGYRREQYF.